This T cell receptor beta chain originates from a study of shared clonotypes between healthy human individuals. Study-wide findings and caveats: Generation probability values for non-shared clonotypes were lower than those for clonotypes shared by all four donors. With several donors compared, 5% to 5.5% of naive CD4 clonotypes were shared.

The protocol was immunoSEQ multiplex PCR, while the TCRdb copy is restricted to in-frame clones and leaves out a portion. Found here are nearly 750,000 clones, about two thirds of them singletons; the top ten hold under 2%. Deletions cut 6 bases from V and 0 bases from J, with 11 bases between. Germline lookup yields CDR1 MGHRA and CDR2 YSYEKL. The CDR3 has 14 amino acids. Comment on this clone: Antigen specificity is unknown.

This receptor was identified in a woman aged 30 to 39 in good health. The sequencing sample was made of memory CD4+ T cells sorted from blood. Subset reported: CD45RA-negative fraction. The J gene is TRBJ1-1, the V gene TRBV4-1; maybe TRBD1 (6 bases). CDR3 sequence reads: CASRNRALNTEAFF. As DNA, the CDR3 is TGCGCCAGCAGAAACAGGGCCTTGAACACTGAAGCTTTCTTT.